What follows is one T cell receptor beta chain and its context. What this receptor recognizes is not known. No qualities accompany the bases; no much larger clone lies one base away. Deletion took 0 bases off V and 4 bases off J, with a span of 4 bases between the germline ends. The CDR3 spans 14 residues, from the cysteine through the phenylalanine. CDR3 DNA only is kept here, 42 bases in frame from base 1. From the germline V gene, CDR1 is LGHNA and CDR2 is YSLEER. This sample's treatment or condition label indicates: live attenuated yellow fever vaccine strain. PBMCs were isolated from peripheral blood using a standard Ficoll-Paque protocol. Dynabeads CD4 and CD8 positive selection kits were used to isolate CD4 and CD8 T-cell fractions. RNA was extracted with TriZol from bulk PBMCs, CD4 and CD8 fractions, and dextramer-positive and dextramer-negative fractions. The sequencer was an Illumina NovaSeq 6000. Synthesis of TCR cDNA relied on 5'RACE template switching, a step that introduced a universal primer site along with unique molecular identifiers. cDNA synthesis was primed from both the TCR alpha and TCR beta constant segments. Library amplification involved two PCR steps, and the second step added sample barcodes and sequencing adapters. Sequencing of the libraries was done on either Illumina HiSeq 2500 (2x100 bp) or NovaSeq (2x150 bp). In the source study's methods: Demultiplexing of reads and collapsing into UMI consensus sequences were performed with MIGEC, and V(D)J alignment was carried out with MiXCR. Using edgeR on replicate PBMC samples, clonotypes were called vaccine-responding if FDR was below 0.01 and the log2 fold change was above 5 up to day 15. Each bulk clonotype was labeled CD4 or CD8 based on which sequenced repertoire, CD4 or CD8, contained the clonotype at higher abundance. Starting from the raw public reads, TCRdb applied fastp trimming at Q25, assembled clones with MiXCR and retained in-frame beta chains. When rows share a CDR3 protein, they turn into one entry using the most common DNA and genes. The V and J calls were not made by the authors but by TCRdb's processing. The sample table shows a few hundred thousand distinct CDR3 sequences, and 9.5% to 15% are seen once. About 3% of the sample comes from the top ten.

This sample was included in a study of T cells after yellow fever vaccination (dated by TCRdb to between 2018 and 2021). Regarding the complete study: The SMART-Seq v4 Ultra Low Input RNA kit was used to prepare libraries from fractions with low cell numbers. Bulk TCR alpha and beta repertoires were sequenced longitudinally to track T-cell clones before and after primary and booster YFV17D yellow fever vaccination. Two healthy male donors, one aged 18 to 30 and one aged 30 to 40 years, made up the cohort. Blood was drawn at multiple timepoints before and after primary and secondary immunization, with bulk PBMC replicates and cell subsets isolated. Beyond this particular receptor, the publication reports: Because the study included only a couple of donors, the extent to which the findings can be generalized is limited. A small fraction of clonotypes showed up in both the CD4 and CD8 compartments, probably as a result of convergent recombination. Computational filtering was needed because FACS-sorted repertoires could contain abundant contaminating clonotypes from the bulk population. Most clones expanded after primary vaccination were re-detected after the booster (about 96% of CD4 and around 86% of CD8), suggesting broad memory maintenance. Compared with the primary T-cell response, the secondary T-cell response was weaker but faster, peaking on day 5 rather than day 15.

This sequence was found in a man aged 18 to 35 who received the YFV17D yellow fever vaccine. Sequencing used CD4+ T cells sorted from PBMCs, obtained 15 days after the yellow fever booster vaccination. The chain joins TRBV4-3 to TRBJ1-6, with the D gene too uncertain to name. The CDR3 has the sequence CASSQDSYNSPLHF. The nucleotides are TGCGCCAGCAGCCAAGATTCGTATAATTCACCCCTCCACTTT.